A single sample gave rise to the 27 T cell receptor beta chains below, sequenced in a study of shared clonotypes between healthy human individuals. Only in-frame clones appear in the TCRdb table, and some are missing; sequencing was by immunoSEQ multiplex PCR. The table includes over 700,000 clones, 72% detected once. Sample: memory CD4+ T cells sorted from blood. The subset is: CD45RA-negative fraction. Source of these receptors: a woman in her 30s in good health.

This CDR3 reads CASSPDRAYTF. CDR3 DNA sequence: TGTGCCAGCAGCCCGGACAGAGCCTACACCTTC. The chain joins TRBV16 to TRBJ1-2, with D possibly being TRBD1 (6 bases). Germline V gene data show CDR1 as KGHSY and CDR2 as FQNENV. V was pared by 4 bases and J by 10 bases, with 10 bases between. CDR3 length: 11 residues. Drawing the rest from reference TRBV16 and TRBJ1-2, the complete variable domain is GEEVAQTPKHLVRGEGQKAKLYCAPIKGHSYVFWYQQVLKNEFKFLISFQNENVFDETGMPKERFSAKCLPNSPCSLEIQATKLEDSAVYFCASSPDRAYTFGSGTRLTVV.

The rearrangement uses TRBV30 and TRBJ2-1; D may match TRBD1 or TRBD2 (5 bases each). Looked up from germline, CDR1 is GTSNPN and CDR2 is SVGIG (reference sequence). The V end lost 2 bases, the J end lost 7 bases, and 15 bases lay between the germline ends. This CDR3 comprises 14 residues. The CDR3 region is CAWSFTLRGNEQFF. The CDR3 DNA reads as TGTGCCTGGAGTTTTACCCTGAGGGGAAATGAGCAGTTCTTC.

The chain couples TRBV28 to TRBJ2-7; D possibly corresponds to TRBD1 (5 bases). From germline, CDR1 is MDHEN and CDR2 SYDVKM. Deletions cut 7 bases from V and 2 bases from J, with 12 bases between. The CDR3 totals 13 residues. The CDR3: CASIQGYPYEQYF. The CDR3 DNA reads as TGTGCCAGCATCCAGGGCTACCCCTACGAGCAGTACTTC.

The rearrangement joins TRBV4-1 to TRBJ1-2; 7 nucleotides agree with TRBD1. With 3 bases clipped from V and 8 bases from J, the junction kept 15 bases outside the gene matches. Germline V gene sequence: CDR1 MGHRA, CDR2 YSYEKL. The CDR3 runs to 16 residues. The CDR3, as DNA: TGCGCCAGCAGCCACGTCGGGACAGAGCAACGATTAGGCTACACCTTC. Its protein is CASSHVGTEQRLGYTF.

The CDR3 DNA reads TGCGCCAGCAGCTTCGGGGGAGATGAAGAAGCTTTCTTT. This codes for CASSFGGDEEAFF. The V and J genes are TRBV5-1 and TRBJ1-1; D possibly corresponds to TRBD1 (5 bases). The germline gives CDR1 SGHRS, CDR2 YFSETQ. The CDR3 spans 13 residues. Trimming pared 2 bases from V and 8 bases from J, leaving 13 bases between. The variable domain in full, with the rest retrieved from reference TRBV5-1 and TRBJ1-1, is KAGVTQTPRYLIKTRGQQVTLSCSPISGHRSVSWYQQTPGQGLQFLFEYFSETQRNKGNFPGRFSGRQFSNSRSEMNVSTLELGDSALYLCASSFGGDEEAFFGQGTRLTVV.

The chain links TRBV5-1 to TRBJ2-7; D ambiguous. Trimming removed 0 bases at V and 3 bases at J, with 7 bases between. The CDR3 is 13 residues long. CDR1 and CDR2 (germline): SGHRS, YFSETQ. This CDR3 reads CASSLELDYEQYF. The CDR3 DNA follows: TGCGCCAGCAGCTTGGAACTGGACTACGAGCAGTACTTC. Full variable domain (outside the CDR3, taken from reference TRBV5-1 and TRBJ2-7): KAGVTQTPRYLIKTRGQQVTLSCSPISGHRSVSWYQQTPGQGLQFLFEYFSETQRNKGNFPGRFSGRQFSNSRSEMNVSTLELGDSALYLCASSLELDYEQYFGPGTRLTVT.

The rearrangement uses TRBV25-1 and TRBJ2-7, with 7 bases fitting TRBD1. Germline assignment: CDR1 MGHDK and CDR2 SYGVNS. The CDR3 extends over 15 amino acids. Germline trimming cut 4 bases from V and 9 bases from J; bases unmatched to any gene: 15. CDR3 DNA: TGTGCCAGCAGTGCCCGGACAGGTGGTCCAGGGGTGCAGTACTTC. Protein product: CASSARTGGPGVQYF.

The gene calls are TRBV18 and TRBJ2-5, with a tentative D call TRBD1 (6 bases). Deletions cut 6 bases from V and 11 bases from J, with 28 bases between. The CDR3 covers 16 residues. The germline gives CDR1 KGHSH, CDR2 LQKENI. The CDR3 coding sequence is TGTGCCAGCTCGCGTGATACGGGACACCCCCGAGGGGAGCAGTACTTC. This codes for CASSRDTGHPRGEQYF.

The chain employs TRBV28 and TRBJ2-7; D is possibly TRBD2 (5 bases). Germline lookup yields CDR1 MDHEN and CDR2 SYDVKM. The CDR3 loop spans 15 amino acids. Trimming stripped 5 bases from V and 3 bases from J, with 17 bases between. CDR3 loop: CASSVSGNRVYEQYF. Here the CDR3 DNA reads TGTGCCAGCAGTGTCTCCGGGAACCGCGTCTACGAGCAGTACTTC.

CDR3 sequence: CTSSQDRDPGGPDTQYF. DNA for the CDR3: TGCACCAGCAGCCAAGATAGGGACCCAGGTGGTCCCGATACGCAGTATTTT. This chain connects TRBV1 to TRBJ2-3. TRBV1 is classified as a pseudogene. The CDR3 has 17 amino acids.

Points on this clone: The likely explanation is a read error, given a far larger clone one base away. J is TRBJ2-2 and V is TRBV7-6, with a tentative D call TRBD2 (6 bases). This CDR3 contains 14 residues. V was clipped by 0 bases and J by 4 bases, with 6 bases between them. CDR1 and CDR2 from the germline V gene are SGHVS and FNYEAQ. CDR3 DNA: TGTGCCAGCAGCTTAGCGGAGGGCACCGGGGAGCTGTTTTTT. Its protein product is CASSLAEGTGELFF.

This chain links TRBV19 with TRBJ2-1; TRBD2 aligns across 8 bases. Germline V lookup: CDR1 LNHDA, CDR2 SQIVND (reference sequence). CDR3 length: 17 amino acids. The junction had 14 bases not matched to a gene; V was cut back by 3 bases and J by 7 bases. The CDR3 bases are TGTGCCAGTAGTATCGTGGTAGCGGGAAGGGGAGGGAATGAGCAGTTCTTC. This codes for CASSIVVAGRGGNEQFF. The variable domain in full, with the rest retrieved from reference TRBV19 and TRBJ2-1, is DGGITQSPKYLFRKEGQNVTLSCEQNLNHDAMYWYRQDPGQGLRLIYYSQIVNDFQKGDIAEGYSVSREKKESFPLTVTSAQKNPTAFYLCASSIVVAGRGGNEQFFGPGTRLTVL.

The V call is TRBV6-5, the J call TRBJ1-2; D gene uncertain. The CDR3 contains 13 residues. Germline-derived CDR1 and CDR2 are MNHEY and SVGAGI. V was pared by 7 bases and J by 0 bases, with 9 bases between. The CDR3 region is CASTVGANYGYTF. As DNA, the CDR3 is TGTGCCAGCACCGTGGGAGCTAACTATGGCTACACCTTC.

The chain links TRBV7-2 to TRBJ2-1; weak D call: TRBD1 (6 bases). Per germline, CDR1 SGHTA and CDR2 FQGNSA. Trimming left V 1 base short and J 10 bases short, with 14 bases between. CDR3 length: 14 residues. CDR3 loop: CASSLGQVQGEQFF. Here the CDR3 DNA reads TGTGCCAGCAGCTTAGGACAGGTCCAGGGGGAGCAGTTCTTC.

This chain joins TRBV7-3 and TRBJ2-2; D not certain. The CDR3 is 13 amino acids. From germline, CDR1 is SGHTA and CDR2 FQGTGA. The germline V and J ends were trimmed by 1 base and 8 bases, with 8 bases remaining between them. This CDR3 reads CASSLIAVGELFF. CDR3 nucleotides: TGTGCCAGCAGCTTAATTGCCGTGGGGGAGCTGTTTTTT.

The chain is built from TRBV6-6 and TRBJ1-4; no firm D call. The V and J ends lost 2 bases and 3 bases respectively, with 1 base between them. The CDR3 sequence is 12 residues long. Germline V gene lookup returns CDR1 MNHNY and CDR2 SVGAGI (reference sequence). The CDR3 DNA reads TGTGCCAGCAGTTACCCTAATGAAAAACTGTTTTTT. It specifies CASSYPNEKLFF.

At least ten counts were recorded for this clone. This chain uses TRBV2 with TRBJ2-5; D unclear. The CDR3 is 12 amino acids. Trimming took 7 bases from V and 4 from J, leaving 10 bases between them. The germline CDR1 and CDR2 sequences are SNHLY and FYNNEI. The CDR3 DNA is TGTGCCAGCAAGGACGTAACAGAGACCCAGTACTTC. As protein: CASKDVTETQYF.

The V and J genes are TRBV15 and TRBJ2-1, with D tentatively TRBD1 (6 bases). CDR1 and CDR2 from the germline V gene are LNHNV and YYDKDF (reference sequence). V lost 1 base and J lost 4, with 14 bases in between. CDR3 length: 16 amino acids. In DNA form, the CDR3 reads TGTGCCACCAGCAGAGCAGGGGTAGCGAGGTACAATGAGCAGTTCTTC. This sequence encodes CATSRAGVARYNEQFF.

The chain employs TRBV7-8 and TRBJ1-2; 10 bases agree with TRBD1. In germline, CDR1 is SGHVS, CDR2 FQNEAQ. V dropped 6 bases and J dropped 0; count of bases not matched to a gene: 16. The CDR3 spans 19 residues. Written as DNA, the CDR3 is TGTGCCAGCAGTTCGCCGGGACAGGGGCCCAGTACTTCTAACTATGGCTACACCTTC. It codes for CASSSPGQGPSTSNYGYTF.

Here the CDR3 DNA reads TGTGCCAGCAGCGGGCAGCATTATGGCTACACCTTC. It encodes CASSGQHYGYTF. V gene TRBV9 combines with J gene TRBJ1-2; no clear D gene. The V gene's germline CDR1 is SGDLS and CDR2 YYNGEE. The CDR3 sequence is 12 residues long. Deletions cut 3 bases from V and 5 bases from J, with 8 bases between.

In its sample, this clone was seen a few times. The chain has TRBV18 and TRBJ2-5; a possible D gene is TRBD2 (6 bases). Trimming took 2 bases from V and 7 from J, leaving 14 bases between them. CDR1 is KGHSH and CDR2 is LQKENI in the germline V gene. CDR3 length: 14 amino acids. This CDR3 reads CASSPGGSRSTQYF. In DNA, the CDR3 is TGTGCCAGCTCACCAGGAGGGTCCCGGTCGACCCAGTACTTC.

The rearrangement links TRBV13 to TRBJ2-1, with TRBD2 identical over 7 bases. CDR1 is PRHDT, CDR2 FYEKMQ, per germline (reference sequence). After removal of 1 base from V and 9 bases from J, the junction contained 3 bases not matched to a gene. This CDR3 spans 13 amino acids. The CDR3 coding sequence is TGTGCCAGCAGCTTAGCAGGGAGGGGTGAGCAGTTCTTC. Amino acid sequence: CASSLAGRGEQFF.

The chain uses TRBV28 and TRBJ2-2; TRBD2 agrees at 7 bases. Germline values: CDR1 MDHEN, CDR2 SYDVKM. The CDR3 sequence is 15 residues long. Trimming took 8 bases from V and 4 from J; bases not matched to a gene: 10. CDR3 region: CASREEQAITGELFF. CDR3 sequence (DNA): TGTGCCAGCCGGGAGGAACAAGCGATCACCGGGGAGCTGTTTTTT.

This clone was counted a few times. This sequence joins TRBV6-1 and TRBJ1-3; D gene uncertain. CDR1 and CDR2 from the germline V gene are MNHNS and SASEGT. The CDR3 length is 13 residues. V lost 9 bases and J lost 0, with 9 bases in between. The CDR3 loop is CARGWDSGNTIYF. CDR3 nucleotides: TGTGCCAGGGGGTGGGACTCTGGAAACACCATATATTTT.

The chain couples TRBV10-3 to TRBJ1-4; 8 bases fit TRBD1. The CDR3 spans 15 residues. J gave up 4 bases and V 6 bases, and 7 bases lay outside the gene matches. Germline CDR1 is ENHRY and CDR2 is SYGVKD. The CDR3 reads CAISPGTGINEKLFF. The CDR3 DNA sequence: TGTGCCATCAGCCCAGGGACAGGAATTAATGAAAAACTGTTTTTT.

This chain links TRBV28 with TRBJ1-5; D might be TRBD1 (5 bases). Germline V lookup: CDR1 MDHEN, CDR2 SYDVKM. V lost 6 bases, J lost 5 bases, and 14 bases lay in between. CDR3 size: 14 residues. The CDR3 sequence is CASSPSRVDQPQHF. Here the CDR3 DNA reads TGTGCCAGCAGCCCGAGCAGGGTCGATCAGCCCCAGCATTTT.

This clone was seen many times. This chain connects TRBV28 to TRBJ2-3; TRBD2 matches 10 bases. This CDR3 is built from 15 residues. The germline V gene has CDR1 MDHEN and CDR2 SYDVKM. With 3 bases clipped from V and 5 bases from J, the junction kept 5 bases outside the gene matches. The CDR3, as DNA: TGTGCCAGCAGTTTCGTAGCGGGAGGTAGAGATACGCAGTATTTT. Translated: CASSFVAGGRDTQYF.